These 5 T cell receptor beta chains came from one sample sequenced in a study of T-cell reconstitution after alpha-beta-depleted transplantation in children. Unique molecular identifiers were used in preparing the TCRbeta library. TCRdb used MiXCR to reprocess the PCR reads, holding one entry per CDR3 protein. The repertoire holds approximately 100,000 distinct CDR3 sequences, with less than 15% as singletons. The material was PBMCs from the stem cell graft donor, obtained from the stem cell graft. These receptors all stem from a human donor who donated a stem cell graft to a child with inherited bone marrow failure.

This clonotype has ten or more counts. V and J are TRBV7-2 and TRBJ2-1; possibly TRBD2 for D (5 bases). There are 12 residues in the CDR3. Germline V gene data show CDR1 as SGHTA and CDR2 as FQGNSA. Trimming removed 4 bases from V and 9 bases from J, with 10 bases in between. The CDR3 region has the DNA TGTGCCAGCAGCTCGGACTCTACTGAGCAGTTCTTC. Translating it yields CASSSDSTEQFF.

This clonotype has only a few counts. The rearrangement joins TRBV24-1 to TRBJ2-1, with TRBD2 as a possible D gene (6 bases). V was cut by 5 bases and J by 8 bases, with 21 bases left in between. This CDR3 is built from 16 residues. The V gene's germline CDR1 is KGHDR and CDR2 SFDVKD. CDR3 in amino acids: CATSGPGLRTGDEQFF. CDR3 in DNA: TGTGCCACCAGTGGCCCGGGACTCCGAACGGGTGATGAGCAGTTCTTC.

A few counts support this clonotype. The chain uses TRBV19 and TRBJ2-4; 7 bases line up with TRBD1. Unmatched junction bases numbered 2, after V lost 5 bases and J lost 4 bases. CDR1 LNHDA and CDR2 SQIVND come from the germline V gene (reference sequence). This CDR3 region has 13 residues. The DNA for the CDR3 is TGTGCCAGTAGTCACAGGGGAAAAAACATTCAGTACTTC. Its translation: CASSHRGKNIQYF.

At least ten counts were recorded for this clonotype. The rearrangement links TRBV5-1 to TRBJ1-4, with 8 bases aligning to TRBD1. Unmatched junction bases numbered 3, after V lost 1 base and J lost 4 bases. Per germline, CDR1 SGHRS and CDR2 YFSETQ. The CDR3 totals 15 residues. The CDR3 DNA sequence: TGCGCCAGCAGCTTGCGGACAGGGAGTAATGAAAAACTGTTTTTT. This codes for CASSLRTGSNEKLFF.

This clonotype was found many times. The V gene is TRBV9, the J gene TRBJ2-5; D perhaps matches TRBD1 (6 bases). This CDR3 region has 14 residues. V dropped 0 bases and J dropped 5 bases, with 11 bases sitting between them. Germline values: CDR1 SGDLS, CDR2 YYNGEE. In nucleotides, the CDR3 is TGTGCCAGCAGCGTAGACAGGGCGCGGGAGACCCAGTACTTC. Translated: CASSVDRARETQYF.